The 31 T cell receptor beta chains listed next were all sequenced from one sample in a study of radiotherapy plus CTLA-4 blockade in lung cancer (dated by TCRdb to 2016 to 2019). Libraries were built with the immunoSEQ multiplex PCR assay. TCRdb took over this immuneACCESS table, retaining in-frame rearrangements with V and J assigned. Such tables are incomplete; in checked studies, under half of the missing clones stem from an unresolved V gene, and the remainder is unexplained. The sample includes 35,000 to 50,000 clones, with roughly 64% observed a single time. Together, the top ten hold 20% to 25% of the sample. Sample: peripheral blood, taken from a patient treated with radiotherapy plus ipilimumab. These receptors all stem from a human donor with non-small cell lung cancer who had a partial response to radiotherapy plus ipilimumab.

CDR3 residues: CASSYLPNYGYTF. The CDR3 DNA reads TGTGCCAGCAGTTATCTTCCCAACTATGGCTACACCTTC. The chain combines TRBV6-5 with TRBJ1-2; no clear D gene. Trimming removed 3 bases from V and 2 bases from J, with 7 bases in between. CDR1 and CDR2 (germline): MNHEY, SVGAGI. This CDR3 has 13 residues.

The gene calls are TRBV6-5 and TRBJ2-5, with D possibly matching TRBD1 (6 bases). V was trimmed by 4 bases and J by 2 bases, leaving 14 bases between them. This CDR3 contains 15 residues. Germline CDR1 MNHEY, CDR2 SVGAGI. The CDR3 protein is CASSFRDGQQETQYF. In DNA, the CDR3 is TGTGCCAGCAGTTTTCGTGATGGACAGCAAGAGACCCAGTACTTC.

The chain combines TRBV7-2 with TRBJ2-7; maybe TRBD2 (6 bases). Germline V gives CDR1 SGHTA, CDR2 FQGNSA. The ends were cut back, 0 bases at V and 2 bases at J, with 11 bases in the middle. The CDR3 loop spans 15 amino acids. In DNA form, the CDR3 reads TGTGCCAGCAGCTTAGCCGCTAGCGAGACCTACGAGCAGTACTTC. This sequence encodes CASSLAASETYEQYF.

The chain uses TRBV27 and TRBJ2-5, with TRBD1 as a possible D gene (5 bases). V lost 6 bases and J lost 5, with 16 bases in between. CDR3 size: 14 residues. The germline V gene encodes CDR1 MNHEY and CDR2 SMNVEV (reference sequence). CDR3 amino acids: CASRKPGPGETQYF. The CDR3 bases are TGTGCCAGCAGGAAGCCGGGCCCAGGGGAGACCCAGTACTTC.

This clone was detected only a few times. V and J are TRBV6-5 and TRBJ1-1, with D uncertain. V lost 8 bases, J lost 5 bases, and 15 bases lay in between. Germline values: CDR1 MNHEY, CDR2 SVGAGI. This CDR3 has 13 residues. CDR3 sequence (DNA): TGTGCCAGCCGAGGAGGGTTTTTGACTGAAGCTTTCTTT. Translated: CASRGGFLTEAFF.

The rearrangement joins TRBV5-1 to TRBJ2-5; 8 bases match TRBD2. CDR3 length: 15 residues. In germline, CDR1 is SGHRS, CDR2 YFSETQ. The junction had 9 bases not matched to a gene; V was cut back by 3 bases and J by 5 bases. The CDR3 protein is CASSSWLAGKETQYF. The DNA of the CDR3 is TGCGCCAGCAGCTCCTGGTTAGCGGGAAAGGAGACCCAGTACTTC.

The chain joins TRBV5-4 to TRBJ2-2; 10 positions match TRBD2. Germline CDR1 is SGHNT and CDR2 is YYREEE (reference sequence). This CDR3 is built from 15 residues. Trimming at V came to 4 bases and at J to 6 bases, leaving 6 bases not matched to a gene. The CDR3 sequence is CASSLGLAEPGELFF. CDR3 in DNA: TGTGCCAGCAGCCTAGGACTAGCGGAGCCCGGGGAGCTGTTTTTT.

J is TRBJ1-4 and V is TRBV29-1; maybe TRBD1 (6 bases). The CDR3 is 13 amino acids. The ends were cut back, 5 bases at V and 3 bases at J, with 10 bases in the middle. Germline V gene lookup returns CDR1 SQVTM and CDR2 ANQGSEA. CDR3 in amino acids: CSVIQGSNEKLFF. For the CDR3, the DNA is TGCAGCGTTATACAGGGCTCTAATGAAAAACTGTTTTTT.

The chain recombines TRBV7-2 with TRBJ2-3, with unresolved D. Per the germline V gene, CDR1 is SGHTA and CDR2 is FQGNSA. Between the trimmed V and J ends, which lost 4 bases and 0 bases, there was a span of 2 bases. The CDR3 consists of 12 residues. The CDR3 loop reads CASSSSTDTQYF. The CDR3 DNA is TGTGCCAGCAGCTCGAGCACAGATACGCAGTATTTT.

The chain carries TRBV5-4 and TRBJ2-3; maybe TRBD2 (5 bases). This CDR3 has 14 amino acids. V lost 1 base and J lost 2, with 8 bases in between. Germline V CDR1 and CDR2: SGHNT, YYREEE (reference sequence). For the CDR3, the DNA is TGTGCCAGCAGCTTGCAGCGGTTCACAGATACGCAGTATTTT. Translated: CASSLQRFTDTQYF. Full variable domain (rest looked up from reference TRBV5-4 and TRBJ2-3): ETGVTQSPTHLIKTRGQQVTLRCSSQSGHNTVSWYQQALGQGPQFIFQYYREEENGRGNFPPRFSGLQFPNYSSELNVNALELDDSALYLCASSLQRFTDTQYFGPGTRLTVL.

The V and J genes are TRBV18 and TRBJ1-5; 9 nucleotides agree with TRBD1. V was clipped by 3 bases and J by 4 bases; unmatched bases: 13. CDR1 is KGHSH and CDR2 is LQKENI in the germline V gene. The CDR3 spans 18 residues. CDR3 nucleotide sequence: TGTGCCAGCTCACCCCCTCCGGGACAGGGACTTATAAATCAGCCCCAGCATTTT. Translation: CASSPPPGQGLINQPQHF.

The chain links TRBV6-1 to TRBJ1-6; no reliable D call. The CDR3 is 14 amino acids. Germline assignment: CDR1 MNHNS and CDR2 SASEGT. Between the trimmed V and J ends, which lost 9 bases and 7 bases, there was a span of 16 bases. The CDR3 DNA sequence: TGTGCCAGTTCTATTGGGCAGTACAATTCACCCCTCCACTTT. This sequence encodes CASSIGQYNSPLHF.

A few counts support this clone. The chain has TRBV29-1 and TRBJ1-2, with 7 bases identical to TRBD1. The CDR3 spans 12 residues. J was trimmed by 7 bases and V by 5 bases; bases with no gene match: 7. The germline V gene encodes CDR1 SQVTM and CDR2 ANQGSEA. Here the CDR3 reads CSVSRTGSGYTF. The CDR3 DNA follows: TGCAGCGTTTCCCGGACAGGTTCTGGCTACACCTTC.

The rearrangement joins TRBV1 to TRBJ2-7; the tabulated D call, TRBD2, remains unverified against the DNA. TRBV1 represents a pseudogene. The CDR3 sequence is 19 residues long. The CDR3, as DNA: TGCACCAGTCCTAGCCTAAGAGGGACTAGCGGGGGACACGACTACGAGCAGTACTTC. Translated, it gives CTSPSLRGTSGGHDYEQYF.

This clone was counted only a few times. The chain carries TRBV5-1 and TRBJ2-3; possibly TRBD1 for D (6 bases). The CDR3 is made up of 14 amino acids. V shed 4 bases and J shed 2 bases, with 11 bases lying between them. The germline gives CDR1 SGHRS, CDR2 YFSETQ. The CDR3 here is CASSRDRPTDTQYF. CDR3 DNA sequence: TGCGCCAGCAGCCGTGACAGGCCCACAGATACGCAGTATTTT.

The genes are TRBV5-4 and TRBJ2-5; D uncertain. The ends were cut back, 3 bases at V and 5 bases at J, with 11 bases in the middle. The CDR3 is 13 amino acids. The germline V gene has CDR1 SGHNT and CDR2 YYREEE (reference sequence). This chain's CDR3 is CASSSGSRETQYF. CDR3 nucleotides: TGTGCCAGCAGCTCCGGGTCTCGGGAGACCCAGTACTTC.

This clone was seen a handful of times. The chain joins TRBV2 to TRBJ2-5; TRBD1 matches 9 bases. CDR3 length equals 13 residues. Germline V gene sequence: CDR1 SNHLY, CDR2 FYNNEI. The trim removed 8 bases at V and 4 bases at J, leaving 5 bases unmatched. The CDR3 DNA reads as TGTGCCAGCTCGGGACAGGGATTAGAGACCCAGTACTTC. The encoded protein is CASSGQGLETQYF.

The chain is built from TRBV6-1 and TRBJ2-7; 8 bases line up with TRBD1. This CDR3 comprises 14 residues. Trimming cost V 7 bases and J 2 bases; bases outside gene matches: 7. Germline V gene data show CDR1 as MNHNS and CDR2 as SASEGT. The CDR3 spells CASNPGQDTYEQYF. The CDR3 coding sequence is TGTGCCAGCAATCCGGGACAGGATACCTACGAGCAGTACTTC.

The genes are TRBV19 and TRBJ2-5, with D possibly TRBD2 on 6 matching bases. Per the germline V gene, CDR1 is LNHDA and CDR2 is SQIVND (reference sequence). V dropped 7 bases and J dropped 5 bases, with 17 bases sitting between them. CDR3 length: 14 amino acids. The CDR3 DNA sequence: TGTGCCAGTAATAGCGGCGGCGGGGCGGAGACCCAGTACTTC. It translates to CASNSGGGAETQYF.

The sample holds one count of this clone. The rearrangement joins TRBV9 to TRBJ2-1, with 8 bases that match TRBD2. The germline CDR1 and CDR2 sequences are SGDLS and YYNGEE. V gave up 5 bases and J gave up 9 bases; unmatched junction bases: 16. This CDR3 region has 16 residues. The CDR3 DNA reads as TGTGCCAGCAGACCCAGCGGGAGTATCGACGGAACTGAGCAGTTCTTC. It specifies CASRPSGSIDGTEQFF.

The chain uses TRBV6-6 and TRBJ2-7, with 9 bases matching TRBD1. Unmatched junction bases numbered 8, after V lost 2 bases and J lost 6 bases. Germline-derived CDR1 and CDR2 are MNHNY and SVGAGI (reference sequence). The length of the CDR3 is 15 residues. The CDR3 reads CASSYPRQGEAEQYF. In DNA, the CDR3 is TGTGCCAGCAGTTACCCCCGACAGGGGGAAGCCGAGCAGTACTTC.

V usage is TRBV27 and J usage is TRBJ2-5, with D possibly TRBD1 on 6 matching bases. CDR1 is MNHEY and CDR2 is SMNVEV in the germline V gene (reference sequence). V dropped 2 bases and J dropped 5 bases, with 24 bases sitting between them. The CDR3 has 18 residues. CDR3 in DNA: TGTGCCAGCAGTTTAGGGTTGGTCAGGGGCCTGAATAAGGAGACCCAGTACTTC. It yields the protein CASSLGLVRGLNKETQYF.

The chain joins TRBV5-1 to TRBJ2-1; 13 bases line up with TRBD2. From germline, CDR1 is SGHRS and CDR2 YFSETQ. V shed 3 bases and J 4 bases; nucleotides not matched to a gene: 7. This CDR3 contains 17 residues. The CDR3 DNA follows: TGCGCCAGCAGCTCAATACTAGCGGGGGGGCCTTACAATGAGCAGTTCTTC. Translated, it gives CASSSILAGGPYNEQFF.

This clone was detected only a few times. J is TRBJ2-7 and V is TRBV27, with a weak D call TRBD1 (5 bases). Germline V gives CDR1 MNHEY, CDR2 SMNVEV (reference sequence). The CDR3 is 16 residues long. Deletions cut 2 bases from V and 0 bases from J, with 14 bases between. The DNA of the CDR3 is TGTGCCAGCAGTTTAGCCCGGACAAGAAGCTCCTACGAGCAGTACTTC. Encoded protein: CASSLARTRSSYEQYF.

V is TRBV19 and J is TRBJ1-4; 10 bases line up with TRBD1. The CDR3 spans 18 residues. The trim removed 7 bases at V and 4 bases at J, leaving 15 bases unmatched. Germline loops: CDR1 LNHDA, CDR2 SQIVND (reference sequence). In DNA, the CDR3 is TGTGCCAGTACCCCCATGCCGGGACAGGGGTTTGGTAATGAAAAACTGTTTTTT. It translates to CASTPMPGQGFGNEKLFF.

The chain joins TRBV30 to TRBJ1-5, with 8 bases lining up with TRBD1. Germline V gives CDR1 GTSNPN, CDR2 SVGIG (reference sequence). V gave up 8 bases and J gave up 7 bases; unmatched junction bases: 13. The CDR3 is 14 amino acids. CDR3 sequence reads: CAQPWTGRRQPQHF. Here the CDR3 DNA reads TGTGCCCAACCCTGGACAGGGCGGCGACAGCCCCAGCATTTT.

The V gene is TRBV27, the J gene TRBJ2-7; 7 positions agree with TRBD2. Per the germline V gene, CDR1 is MNHEY and CDR2 is SMNVEV (reference sequence). V was pared by 5 bases and J by 7 bases, with 11 bases of the junction left unmatched. This CDR3 is 14 amino acids long. The CDR3 DNA reads TGTGCCAGCAGTCCCGGGACTACGTCGCGGGAGCAGTACTTC. It encodes CASSPGTTSREQYF.

There are a few counts of this clone. This specimen includes other DNA sequences encoding the same CDR3. The V gene is TRBV9, the J gene TRBJ1-2; no clear D. This CDR3 is built from 13 residues. Trimming left V 0 bases short and J 2 bases short, with 5 bases between. Per germline, CDR1 SGDLS and CDR2 YYNGEE. CDR3 residues: CASSVAQNYGYTF. Written as DNA, the CDR3 is TGTGCCAGCAGCGTAGCACAGAACTATGGCTACACCTTC.

The chain combines TRBV14 with TRBJ2-7; TRBD2 matches 11 bases. The CDR3 loop spans 13 amino acids. Trimming took 4 bases from V and 6 from J; bases not matched to a gene: 2. Germline assignment: CDR1 SGHDN and CDR2 FVKESK. Here the CDR3 DNA reads TGTGCCAGCAGCCTAACTAGCGGGAGCGAGCAGTACTTC. Translated, it gives CASSLTSGSEQYF. Full variable domain (outside the CDR3, taken from reference TRBV14 and TRBJ2-7): EAGVTQFPSHSVIEKGQTVTLRCDPISGHDNLYWYRRVMGKEIKFLLHFVKESKQDESGMPNNRFLAERTGGTYSTLKVQPAELEDSGVYFCASSLTSGSEQYFGPGTRLTVT.

V and J are TRBV6-5 and TRBJ1-2, with D unresolved. The V gene's germline CDR1 is MNHEY and CDR2 SVGAGI. The V end was cut by 2 bases, the J end by 5 bases, with 15 bases between. The CDR3 is 15 residues long. The CDR3 is CASSYGFNSPYGYTF. In nucleotides, the CDR3 is TGTGCCAGCAGTTACGGGTTCAACAGTCCTTATGGCTACACCTTC.

This chain connects TRBV30 to TRBJ1-2; 8 bases agree with TRBD1. Germline CDR1 is GTSNPN and CDR2 is SVGIG (reference sequence). This CDR3 spans 15 amino acids. V gave up 3 bases and J gave up 3 bases; unmatched junction bases: 9. This CDR3 reads CAWRAQGALHYGYTF. As DNA, the CDR3 is TGTGCCTGGAGGGCCCAGGGGGCGTTACACTATGGCTACACCTTC.